This T cell receptor beta chain was captured by sequencing in a study of cytomegalovirus exposure and HLA in healthy donors. Whole-study context: Most donors, roughly 77% of around 400 genotyped, fell in the Caucasian-associated ancestry cluster. Study-level findings and limits: Reports showed the classifier diagnosing cytomegalovirus status with high specificity and sensitivity. The study listed approximately 160 cytomegalovirus-associated TCR beta chains. TCR beta V segments were, for the most part, productive about 90% or about 30% of the time in an earlier analysis.

Remarks on this clone: The antigen remains unidentified.

The CDR3 runs to 12 residues. Germline CDR1 reads SGHVS; CDR2 reads FNYEAQ. V lost 5 bases to trimming and J lost 6 bases, with 10 bases between them. The study ran its PCR with 60 Vbeta and 13 Jbeta primers. Here immunoSEQ multiplex PCR was the method, and the copy in TCRdb shows in-frame clones only, minus some. There are around 210,000 clones in the sample; 85% occur only once, and 0.2% to 0.3% lies in the top ten. The source is a girl aged 2-10 years in good health and CMV-seronegative. The rearrangement uses TRBV7-6 and TRBJ1-1, with a possible D match to TRBD1 (5 bases). Sequencing was performed on PBMCs. Written as DNA, the CDR3 is TGTGCCAGCAGCCCCGGGGGTCCTGAAGCTTTCTTT. This encodes CASSPGGPEAFF.